Presented here are 19 T cell receptor beta chains from one specimen sequenced in a study of identical twins. Each CDR3 protein gets one entry after TCRdb re-called the 5' RACE reads with MiXCR. Of around 650,000 distinct CDR3 sequences in the sample, roughly 7.2% were seen once. The data also belong to a second study, concerning yellow fever vaccine responses in identical twins.

The sample taken for sequencing was PBMCs. The receptors were sampled from a woman aged 18-35 years in good health.

This clonotype was detected ten times or more. The chain joins TRBV12-3 or TRBV12-4 to TRBJ2-2, with 9 bases that match TRBD2. This CDR3 region has 16 residues. The ends lost 7 bases at V and 1 base at J; junction bases unmatched: 7. The CDR3 here is CASILSGRGNTGELFF. The CDR3 DNA sequence: TGTGCCAGCATTCTTAGCGGGAGAGGGAACACCGGGGAGCTGTTTTTT.

This clonotype was counted only a few times. The V call is TRBV27, the J call TRBJ2-1; 9 bases are shared with TRBD2. V gave up 4 bases and J gave up 8 bases; unmatched junction bases: 6. The CDR3 runs to 14 residues. Germline loops: CDR1 MNHEY, CDR2 SMNVEV (reference sequence). The DNA of the CDR3 is TGTGCCAGCAGTTGGCGGGGGGGCCTGGATGAGCAGTTCTTC. Translation gives CASSWRGGLDEQFF.

V usage is TRBV9 and J usage is TRBJ2-1, with a tentative D call TRBD2 (6 bases). V lost 0 bases, J lost 3 bases, and 19 bases lay in between. Germline V CDR1 and CDR2: SGDLS, YYNGEE. There are 18 residues in the CDR3. The CDR3 protein is CASSVGWGEKFGYNEQFF. The CDR3 region has the DNA TGTGCCAGCAGCGTAGGATGGGGGGAGAAGTTCGGCTACAATGAGCAGTTCTTC.

CDR3 bases: TGTGCCAGCAGCTTCCCGGGGGGCCGCGGAAAACTGTTTTTT. Protein: CASSFPGGRGKLFF. The chain combines TRBV7-8 with TRBJ1-4; tentatively, D is TRBD1 (6 bases). V lost 3 bases, J lost 10 bases, and 15 bases lay in between. The CDR3 contains 14 residues. Per the germline V gene, CDR1 is SGHVS and CDR2 is FQNEAQ.

This clonotype was observed a handful of times. The CDR3 coding sequence is TGTGCCAGCAGTGAATACGGGAGTAGTGCAGATACGCAGTATTTT. Residues: CASSEYGSSADTQYF. The V call is TRBV2, the J call TRBJ2-3; D is possibly TRBD2 (6 bases). In germline, CDR1 is SNHLY, CDR2 FYNNEI. V lost 2 bases and J lost 4, with 13 bases in between. The CDR3 consists of 15 residues. The full variable domain, its missing parts supplied by reference TRBV2 and TRBJ2-3, is EPEVTQTPSHQVTQMGQEVILRCVPISNHLYFYWYRQILGQKVEFLVSFYNNEISEKSEIFDDQFSVERPDGSNFTLKIRSTKLEDSAMYFCASSEYGSSADTQYFGPGTRLTVL.

Only a few counts were recorded for this clonotype. The genes are TRBV7-9 and TRBJ2-1; the D is unclear. This CDR3 comprises 12 residues. CDR1 and CDR2 from the germline V gene are SEHNR and FQNEAQ (reference sequence). Trimming removed 7 bases from V and 6 bases from J, with 10 bases in between. In DNA, the CDR3 is TGTGCCAGCACCCCCACCGGCAATGAGCAGTTCTTC. This gives the protein CASTPTGNEQFF.

The chain combines TRBV10-3 with TRBJ2-7, with TRBD1 as a possible D gene (6 bases). Germline V lookup: CDR1 ENHRY, CDR2 SYGVKD. This CDR3 spans 12 amino acids. V dropped 5 bases and J dropped 7 bases, with 12 bases sitting between them. The CDR3 DNA follows: TGTGCCATCAGTACAGGGATGGGGGAGCAGTACGTC. The encoded protein is CAISTGMGEQYV.

V and J are TRBV3-1 and TRBJ1-4, with 8 bases matching TRBD1. V was pared by 4 bases and J by 7 bases, with 5 bases of the junction left unmatched. The germline V gene has CDR1 LGHDT and CDR2 YNNKEL (reference sequence). The CDR3 is 14 residues long. The CDR3 DNA sequence: TGTGCCAGCAGCCGGGACAGGTGGCGTGAAAAACTGTTTTTT. The encoded protein is CASSRDRWREKLFF.

This clonotype occurred a few times. The chain couples TRBV11-2 to TRBJ2-3, with 11 positions matching TRBD2. The CDR3 runs to 18 residues. V shed 5 bases, J shed 2 bases, and the junction held 12 bases outside the gene matches. Germline V gene lookup returns CDR1 SGHAT and CDR2 FQNNGV. The CDR3 region is CASSPRPGTSGDTDTQYF. The DNA for the CDR3 is TGTGCCAGCAGCCCACGGCCCGGGACTAGCGGAGACACAGATACGCAGTATTTT.

Many counts were recorded for this clonotype. The V gene is TRBV29-1, the J gene TRBJ2-1; 10 bases map to TRBD2. Trimming cost V 7 bases and J 7 bases; bases outside gene matches: 13. The CDR3 length is 15 residues. Germline CDR1 and CDR2: SQVTM and ANQGSEA. DNA for the CDR3: TGCAGCGCCCCTGTGCCTAGCGGGAGTTTTAATGAGCAGTTCTTC. Translated, it gives CSAPVPSGSFNEQFF.

J is TRBJ2-5 and V is TRBV29-1; D not certain. The CDR3 has 15 residues. Looked up from germline, CDR1 is SQVTM and CDR2 is ANQGSEA. V was trimmed by 1 base and J by 9 bases, leaving 21 bases between them. CDR3 in amino acids: CSVEVYSAPLKAQYF. The CDR3 DNA reads TGCAGCGTTGAAGTTTACAGTGCCCCCTTGAAGGCCCAGTACTTC.

In its sample, this clonotype was seen a few times. The J gene is TRBJ2-2, the V gene TRBV6-5, with 10 nucleotides matching TRBD2. This CDR3 has 16 amino acids. Trimming removed 0 bases from V and 4 bases from J; junction bases left unmatched: 2. Germline CDR1 reads MNHEY; CDR2 reads SVGAGI. The DNA of the CDR3 is TGTGCCAGCAGTTACTCAGCGGGAGGGGGCACCGGGGAGCTGTTTTTT. Amino acids: CASSYSAGGGTGELFF.

CDR3 DNA sequence: TGTGCCAGCAGCCCCCTCGGCGGGAGCCAAGAGACCCAGTACTTC. Translation gives CASSPLGGSQETQYF. The chain links TRBV5-4 to TRBJ2-5; 7 nucleotides agree with TRBD2. Germline CDR1 is SGHNT and CDR2 is YYREEE (reference sequence). The CDR3 is 15 residues long. V dropped 4 bases and J dropped 1; count of bases not matched to a gene: 7.

The sample holds many counts of this clonotype. The V call is TRBV5-1, the J call TRBJ2-1; 10 bases map to TRBD2. J lost 5 bases, V lost 1 base, and 6 bases had no gene match. CDR1 and CDR2 from the germline V gene are SGHRS and YFSETQ. The CDR3 sequence is 16 residues long. CDR3 in amino acids: CASSLRTSGLNNEQFF. The CDR3 DNA reads TGCGCCAGCAGCTTGAGGACTAGCGGACTCAACAATGAGCAGTTCTTC.

This chain joins TRBV6-2 or TRBV6-3 and TRBJ2-5; unclear D gene. V gave up 2 bases and J gave up 2 bases, with 18 bases separating them. This CDR3 comprises 17 residues. CDR1 and CDR2 (germline): MNHEY, SVGEGT. The CDR3 here is CASSYTKGEVGQETQYF. The CDR3 DNA follows: TGTGCCAGCAGTTACACGAAGGGTGAAGTGGGGCAAGAGACCCAGTACTTC.

This clonotype was detected only a few times. The chain is built from TRBV7-8 and TRBJ1-4, with TRBD1 as a possible D gene (5 bases). The CDR3 extends over 15 amino acids. V dropped 1 base and J dropped 7 bases, with 13 bases sitting between them. Per the germline V gene, CDR1 is SGHVS and CDR2 is FQNEAQ. The CDR3 sequence is CASSLDPGYAEKLFF. DNA for the CDR3: TGTGCCAGCAGCTTAGATCCAGGGTATGCTGAAAAACTGTTTTTT.

This clonotype turned up a few times. The chain carries TRBV12-3 or TRBV12-4 and TRBJ2-1; TRBD1 matches at 11 bases. The CDR3 contains 16 residues. J was trimmed by 6 bases and V by 1 base; bases with no gene match: 5. Written as DNA, the CDR3 is TGTGCCAGCAGTTTAGGGGACAGGGGGGTCGGCAATGAGCAGTTCTTC. The encoded protein is CASSLGDRGVGNEQFF.

The table lists this clonotype with many counts. The rearrangement links TRBV20-1 to TRBJ2-5; D is possibly TRBD1 or TRBD2 (5 bases each). From germline, CDR1 is DFQATT and CDR2 SNEGSKA (reference sequence). V gave up 0 bases and J gave up 5 bases, with 7 bases separating them. The CDR3 has 12 amino acids. The CDR3 DNA sequence: TGCAGTGCTAGAGAATGGGGGGAGACCCAGTACTTC. It is translated as CSAREWGETQYF.

The chain uses TRBV20-1 and TRBJ2-5, with 12 positions matching TRBD2. V was pared by 1 base and J by 7 bases, with 4 bases of the junction left unmatched. This CDR3 has 14 amino acids. The germline gives CDR1 DFQATT, CDR2 SNEGSKA (reference sequence). DNA for the CDR3: TGCAGTGCTAGAGGACTAGCGGGAGACGGGACCCAGTACTTC. Translation gives CSARGLAGDGTQYF.